This TCR beta chain was profiled in a study of blood T cell repertoires in COVID-19. Here immunoSEQ multiplex PCR was the method, and the copy in TCRdb shows in-frame clones only, minus some. The table has tens of thousands of clones, roughly 89% seen once. Trimming took 4 bases from V and 8 from J; bases not matched to a gene: 6. Germline lookup yields CDR1 SGHTA and CDR2 FQGNSA. The CDR3 extends over 14 amino acids. The gene calls are TRBV7-2 and TRBJ1-4, with TRBD1 matching over 8 bases. The sequence was collected from a man aged 35 to 55 with COVID-19, enrolled during active disease. Sequencing input: peripheral blood. In DNA form, the CDR3 reads TGTGCCAGCAGCTCGGGACAGGAAGGAGAAAAACTGTTTTTT. This gives the protein CASSSGQEGEKLFF.